A selection of T cell receptor beta chains follows, all from one sample in a study of shared clonotypes between healthy human individuals. Some clones are missing from TCRdb's copy, which holds only in-frame ones; the method was immunoSEQ multiplex PCR. The profile covers about 600,000 clones, with nearly 97% appearing a single time and roughly 0.1% taken by the ten largest. The specimen was naive CD8+ T cells sorted from blood. The origin of the receptors is a woman in her twenties or thirties in good health. Both conserved end residues are trimmed from each CDR3.

ASSSAGRAEKLF	TRBJ1-4	TRBV5-6
ASSLRLAIPPGELF	TRBJ2-2	TRBV5-6
ASSLRRTGPYSSEQY	TRBJ2-7	TRBV7-2
ASLEIGLAGVFTY	TRBJ2-4	TRBV30
ASSLARTVEAF	TRBJ1-1	TRBV7-9
ASSYDYSYEQY	TRBJ2-7	TRBV5-1
ASSALAGGESTSIYNEQF	TRBJ2-1	TRBV14
SVEDQGPHQETQY	TRBJ2-5	TRBV29-1
ASSFLVSSYNEQF	TRBJ2-1	TRBV28
ASRPGREGLSNQPQH	TRBJ1-5	TRBV2
ASSYSTGESSYEQY	NA	TRBV6-5
ASSEDNYGYT	TRBJ1-2	TRBV21-1
ASSMGTSGKNEQF	TRBJ2-1	TRBV19
ASSSIGTGPQH	TRBJ1-5	TRBV7-9
ASSGHTETQY	TRBJ2-5	TRBV28
ASSDRGLFSYEQY	TRBJ2-7	TRBV19
ASSHLDRGGLKEQY	TRBJ2-7	TRBV27
ASTSDGLAKNIQY	TRBJ2-4	TRBV23-1
ASSTRKGLETQY	TRBJ2-5	TRBV7-9
ASSPPGTAYAEAF	TRBJ1-1	TRBV28
ASSEEVTGWIPYNEQF	TRBJ2-1	TRBV6-1
ASSQEWASTQPQH	TRBJ1-5	TRBV4-1
ASSVDPPGTGVYEQY	TRBJ2-7	TRBV9
ASSLQVSYEQY	TRBJ2-7	TRBV5-6
ASSPTGLQNIQY	TRBJ2-4	TRBV27
ATTRDSSRPQH	TRBJ1-5	TRBV15
ASSAGGITGELF	TRBJ2-2	TRBV5-1
ATPTGGRGGHKNIQY	TRBJ2-4	TRBV10-1
ASSQQGGVGT	TRBJ1-2	TRBV7-9
ASSLAGRGETQY	TRBJ2-5	TRBV27
ASSDWGFRDEQY	TRBJ2-7	TRBV2
ASSSRGVNTEAF	TRBJ1-1	TRBV19
ASSLWVGAAGNTIY	TRBJ1-3	TRBV28
ASSLGTAYEQY	TRBJ2-7	TRBV7-9
ASRFGTSGSNEQF	TRBJ2-1	TRBV28
SVGVVVTEAF	TRBJ1-1	TRBV29-1
ASSFRGGGQY	TRBJ2-7	TRBV28
ASSSQNGYTQY	TRBJ2-3	TRBV7-2
ASRGSTGELF	TRBJ2-2	TRBV28
ASSMAVNTDTQY	TRBJ2-3	TRBV27
ASSPRTELDEQY	TRBJ2-7	TRBV27
ASSYNSAYEQY	TRBJ2-7	TRBV6-5
ASSSSWGLGYT	TRBJ1-2	TRBV28
ASSLGSGSYEQY	TRBJ2-7	TRBV7-9
ASSFAGESYEQY	TRBJ2-7	TRBV27
ASSSYRVSSYEQY	TRBJ2-7	TRBV28
ASSPGLADYEQY	TRBJ2-7	TRBV19
ASSLGTGANQPQH	TRBJ1-5	TRBV7-2
ASRLDRNMNTEAF	TRBJ1-1	TRBV5-1
ASSLVGGTDTQY	TRBJ2-3	TRBV7-6
ATSRRQGNTEAF	TRBJ1-1	TRBV15
ASSQDPGGAYEQY	TRBJ2-7	TRBV4-1
ASSLVSNNQPQH	TRBJ1-5	TRBV11-2
AIDLSYEQY	TRBJ2-7	TRBV6-1
ASSLGRGTEAF	TRBJ1-1	TRBV27
ASSGLFLSGELF	TRBJ2-2	TRBV6-1
ASGDTYEQY	TRBJ2-7	TRBV5-4